A single sample gave rise to the 3 T cell receptor beta chains below, sequenced in a study of molecular identifiers for immune sequencing clone quantification. One entry per CDR3 protein results from TCRdb running MiXCR on the PCR reads. The table shows 550,000 to 750,000 distinct CDR3 sequences, with just under 20% occurring only once. The sample consisted of naive CD8+ T cells from blood, with Jurkat cell RNA spiked in. Stated subset: FACS-sorted CD8+CD4-CCR7+CD45RA+ naive T cells. These receptors were obtained from a human donor in good health. Some libraries in this study had Jurkat cell RNA spiked in.

The chain joins TRBV4-3 to TRBJ2-7, with 12 bases fitting TRBD2. This CDR3 has 15 amino acids. Trimming took 0 bases from V and 5 from J; bases not matched to a gene: 2. The germline V gene has CDR1 LGHNA and CDR2 YSLEER. This CDR3 is CASSQDGLAGNEQYF. For the CDR3, the DNA is TGCGCCAGCAGCCAAGATGGACTAGCGGGGAACGAGCAGTACTTC.

At least ten counts were recorded for this clonotype. The rearrangement links TRBV13 to TRBJ2-3; 12 nucleotides align to TRBD1. The CDR3 sequence is 20 residues long. The junction had 15 bases not matched to a gene; V was cut back by 5 bases and J by 0 bases. Germline V CDR1 and CDR2: PRHDT, FYEKMQ (reference sequence). CDR3 bases: TGTGCCAGCAGCGTAACGGGACAGGGGGCCCCTCCTTCTAGCACAGATACGCAGTATTTT. It is translated as CASSVTGQGAPPSSTDTQYF. The complete variable domain, with remaining parts taken from reference TRBV13 and TRBJ2-3, reads AAGVIQSPRHLIKEKRETATLKCYPIPRHDTVYWYQQGPGQDPQFLISFYEKMQSDKGSIPDRFSAQQFSDYHSELNMSSLELGDSALYFCASSVTGQGAPPSSTDTQYFGPGTRLTVL.

Notes on this clonotype: A clone one base away is much larger, so this may be a read error. The chain is built from TRBV30 and TRBJ1-1; 9 positions match TRBD1. The CDR3 is 14 residues long. The V and J ends lost 4 bases and 3 bases, in that order; junction bases with no gene match: 6. Germline CDR1 and CDR2: GTSNPN and SVGIG (reference sequence). CDR3 nucleotides: TGTGCCTGGACACAGGGGGCGACGGACACTGAAGCTTTCTTT. It translates to CAWTQGATDTEAFF.